These 28 T cell receptor beta chains were sequenced from one sample in a study of beta chain features in type 1 diabetes. The isolated RNA, all of it, was reverse transcribed, so expressed TCRB transcripts were what got sequenced. Sequencing was performed with immunoSEQ multiplex PCR; in TCRdb, only in-frame clones are kept and a portion is missing. The sample has under 500,000 clones, 30% seen once. Sequencing was performed on naive CD4+ T cells from blood. The receptor set was obtained from a man younger than 30 in good health.

This clone was seen more than once but under ten times. This rearrangement joins TRBV29-1 to TRBJ2-3, with 12 bases identical to TRBD1. The CDR3 contains 15 residues. Germline V gene lookup returns CDR1 SQVTM and CDR2 ANQGSEA. V lost 7 bases to trimming and J lost 1 base; unmatched junction nucleotides: 6. The CDR3 DNA sequence: TGCAGCGGGGAAGGGACAGGGGGCGGCACAGATACGCAGTATTTT. Protein sequence: CSGEGTGGGTDTQYF.

J is TRBJ2-7 and V is TRBV9; D unresolved. Deletions cut 0 bases from V and 4 bases from J, with 11 bases between. The germline gives CDR1 SGDLS, CDR2 YYNGEE. This CDR3 has 14 amino acids. Here the CDR3 reads CASSVAGQAYEQYF. The CDR3 DNA reads as TGTGCCAGCAGCGTAGCTGGGCAGGCTTACGAGCAGTACTTC.

The genes are TRBV4-3 and TRBJ2-7; D perhaps matches TRBD2 (6 bases). The CDR3 is 16 residues long. The V and J ends lost 5 bases and 3 bases respectively, with 20 bases between them. The germline V gene has CDR1 LGHNA and CDR2 YSLEER. The CDR3 nucleotides read TGCGCCAGCAGCAGAAACCTAGCGCCGCCGATCTACGAGCAGTACTTC. This sequence encodes CASSRNLAPPIYEQYF.

This chain links TRBV29-1 with TRBJ2-7; 9 positions agree with TRBD1. Germline loops: CDR1 SQVTM, CDR2 ANQGSEA. This CDR3 is 11 amino acids long. V shed 6 bases, J shed 6 bases, and the junction held 3 bases outside the gene matches. CDR3 residues: CSVGQGREQYF. Written as DNA, the CDR3 is TGCAGCGTGGGACAGGGACGCGAGCAGTACTTC.

This clone was counted between two and nine times. CDR3 sequence reads: CATEDRGWADTQYF. Here the CDR3 DNA reads TGTGCCACCGAGGACAGGGGGTGGGCAGATACGCAGTATTTT. The gene calls are TRBV15 and TRBJ2-3, with 10 bases lining up with TRBD1. V was pared by 8 bases and J by 4 bases, with 6 bases of the junction left unmatched. CDR1 and CDR2 from the germline V gene are LNHNV and YYDKDF (reference sequence). The CDR3 covers 14 residues.

The table lists this clone with a few counts. CDR3 bases: TGTGCCAGTAGTCTCCCGGTGGGGAGCTATGGCTACACCTTC. As protein: CASSLPVGSYGYTF. V usage is TRBV19 and J usage is TRBJ1-2; D gene ambiguous. Trimming took off 5 bases at V and 4 bases at J, with 14 bases between the two ends. CDR1 and CDR2 (germline): LNHDA, SQIVND (reference sequence). This CDR3 is built from 14 residues.

The chain recombines TRBV29-1 with TRBJ1-1; D not certain. Trimming cost V 6 bases and J 0 bases, with 11 bases left between them. CDR1 is SQVTM and CDR2 is ANQGSEA in the germline V gene. This CDR3 spans 13 amino acids. CDR3: CSVDAGLNTEAFF. CDR3 sequence (DNA): TGCAGCGTCGATGCGGGGTTGAACACTGAAGCTTTCTTT. Together with reference TRBV29-1 and TRBJ1-1, the CDR3 gives the full variable domain: SAVISQKPSRDICQRGTSLTIQCQVDSQVTMMFWYRQQPGQSLTLIATANQGSEATYESGFVIDKFPISRPNLTFSTLTVSNMSPEDSSIYLCSVDAGLNTEAFFGQGTRLTVV.

This chain joins TRBV30 and TRBJ2-1; D is ambiguous. V dropped 3 bases and J dropped 6 bases, with 15 bases sitting between them. The CDR3 is 14 residues long. From germline, CDR1 is GTSNPN and CDR2 SVGIG (reference sequence). The CDR3 bases are TGTGCCTGGAGCACCGATCATCCAAGCAATGAGCAGTTCTTC. Amino acids: CAWSTDHPSNEQFF.

This sequence joins TRBV25-1 and TRBJ1-3; D is unresolved. CDR1 and CDR2 (germline): MGHDK, SYGVNS. The CDR3 has 12 residues. Trimming removed 2 bases from V and 3 bases from J, with 2 bases in between. The CDR3 reads CASSERGNTIYF. The DNA for the CDR3 is TGTGCCAGCAGTGAACGTGGAAACACCATATATTTT.

There are a few counts of this clone. The chain employs TRBV2 and TRBJ2-7; D unresolved. Germline V lookup: CDR1 SNHLY, CDR2 FYNNEI. The CDR3 is 11 amino acids. V was pared by 3 bases and J by 3 bases, with 3 bases between. The CDR3: CASSDNYEQYF. CDR3 coding DNA: TGTGCCAGCAGTGATAACTACGAGCAGTACTTC.

The V and J genes are TRBV28 and TRBJ1-1; no definite D call. Germline loops: CDR1 MDHEN, CDR2 SYDVKM. Trimming pared 3 bases from V and 0 bases from J, leaving 11 bases between. CDR3 length equals 15 residues. CDR3 nucleotides: TGTGCCAGCAGTTTTTTCGGCAGCATGAACACTGAAGCTTTCTTT. Its translation is CASSFFGSMNTEAFF.

CDR3 sequence: CSVGQGNEQFF. CDR3 DNA: TGCAGCGTGGGACAGGGCAATGAGCAGTTCTTC. This chain links TRBV29-1 with TRBJ2-1, with 9 positions matching TRBD1. The germline V gene encodes CDR1 SQVTM and CDR2 ANQGSEA. Trimming took 6 bases from V and 6 from J; bases not matched to a gene: 0. The CDR3 runs 11 residues.

CDR3 DNA sequence: TGTGCCAGCAGCCCCGTGGCTAGCGGGAGGGCCTACGAGCAGTACTTC. Translated: CASSPVASGRAYEQYF. The chain carries TRBV7-9 and TRBJ2-7; 12 bases are shared with TRBD2. The germline gives CDR1 SEHNR, CDR2 FQNEAQ (reference sequence). The V segment lost 5 bases and the J segment 2 bases; nucleotides outside the gene matches: 7. The CDR3 runs 16 residues.

A few counts support this clone. The rearrangement joins TRBV29-1 to TRBJ2-7, with D perhaps matching TRBD2 (5 bases). The CDR3 contains 16 residues. CDR1 is SQVTM and CDR2 is ANQGSEA in the germline V gene. Trimming took off 0 bases at V and 3 bases at J, with 18 bases between the two ends. The CDR3 reads CSVEDYNPAAGYEQYF. The CDR3 DNA is TGCAGCGTTGAAGATTATAACCCAGCCGCGGGCTACGAGCAGTACTTC.

The genes are TRBV7-3 and TRBJ2-2; D is unclear. CDR1 is SGHTA, CDR2 FQGTGA, per germline. V was pared by 0 bases and J by 3 bases, with 5 bases between. The CDR3 is made up of 14 amino acids. This CDR3 is CASSLTHDTGELFF. The CDR3 region has the DNA TGTGCCAGCAGCTTAACCCACGACACCGGGGAGCTGTTTTTT.

The CDR3 reads CASRIGDREKNIQYF. The CDR3 DNA follows: TGTGCCAGCCGAATCGGGGACCGGGAAAAAAACATTCAGTACTTC. V usage is TRBV28 and J usage is TRBJ2-4; the D call may be TRBD1 or TRBD2 (5 bases each). V was shortened by 8 bases and J by 4 bases, with 18 bases between the two germline ends. The CDR3 totals 15 residues. Germline CDR1 and CDR2: MDHEN and SYDVKM. Using reference TRBV28 and TRBJ2-4 for the parts outside the CDR3, the full variable domain is DVKVTQSSRYLVKRTGEKVFLECVQDMDHENMFWYRQDPGLGLRLIYFSYDVKMKEKGDIPEGYSVSREKKERFSLILESASTNQTSMYLCASRIGDREKNIQYFGAGTRLSVL.

As concerns this clone: In the same sample, other DNA sequences code for this CDR3. The genes are TRBV7-9 and TRBJ2-3, with D maybe TRBD2 (5 bases). The germline V gene encodes CDR1 SEHNR and CDR2 FQNEAQ (reference sequence). V was cut by 5 bases and J by 6 bases, with 12 bases left in between. CDR3 length equals 13 residues. In DNA, the CDR3 is TGTGCCAGCAGCCGAGATATAGCGGATACGCAGTATTTT. It is translated as CASSRDIADTQYF.

There are a few counts of this clone. The chain is built from TRBV27 and TRBJ2-7; the D gene could be TRBD1 or TRBD2 (5 bases each). Trimming removed 8 bases at V and 7 bases at J, with 21 bases between. The CDR3 spans 14 residues. Germline V gene lookup returns CDR1 MNHEY and CDR2 SMNVEV (reference sequence). CDR3 sequence (DNA): TGTGCCAGCCGCCCCCGGGACGGCGCTTTGGAGCAGTACTTC. Translation gives CASRPRDGALEQYF.

This sequence joins TRBV6-1 and TRBJ1-1, with D tentatively TRBD1 (5 bases). This CDR3 is 17 amino acids long. V lost 3 bases, J lost 4 bases, and 21 bases lay in between. CDR1 is MNHNS and CDR2 is SASEGT in the germline V gene. CDR3 region: CASSDAGVRDGSTEAFF. CDR3 nucleotide sequence: TGTGCCAGCAGTGACGCGGGGGTAAGGGACGGCAGCACTGAAGCTTTCTTT.

J is TRBJ1-4 and V is TRBV30, with D unresolved. This CDR3 has 13 residues. The V gene lost 5 bases and the J gene lost 4 bases, with 11 bases spanning the gap. Germline V lookup: CDR1 GTSNPN, CDR2 SVGIG (reference sequence). The CDR3 here is CAWAGQYNEKLFF. The DNA of the CDR3 is TGTGCCTGGGCTGGGCAGTATAATGAAAAACTGTTTTTT.

Only a few counts were recorded for this clone. The chain uses TRBV7-2 and TRBJ2-3; D unresolved. The germline CDR1 and CDR2 sequences are SGHTA and FQGNSA. V was pared by 1 base and J by 3 bases, with 8 bases between. The CDR3 length is 14 residues. The CDR3 sequence is CASSLGIGTDTQYF. The CDR3 DNA follows: TGTGCCAGCAGCTTAGGGATTGGTACAGATACGCAGTATTTT. Full variable domain (rest looked up from reference TRBV7-2 and TRBJ2-3): GAGVSQSPSNKVTEKGKDVELRCDPISGHTALYWYRQSLGQGLEFLIYFQGNSAPDKSGLPSDRFSAERTGGSVSTLTIQRTQQEDSAVYLCASSLGIGTDTQYFGPGTRLTVL.

V and J are TRBV7-2 and TRBJ2-3; D may be TRBD1 or TRBD2 (5 bases each). Trimming took 4 bases from V and 1 from J, leaving 12 bases between them. Germline V CDR1 and CDR2: SGHTA, FQGNSA. This CDR3 comprises 15 residues. CDR3 nucleotide sequence: TGTGCCAGCAGCTCGGGACCACCTGGCACAGATACGCAGTATTTT. Translated, it gives CASSSGPPGTDTQYF.

The chain links TRBV30 to TRBJ2-7; the D call may be TRBD1 or TRBD2 (5 bases each). The length of the CDR3 is 15 residues. V shed 1 base and J shed 1 base, with 14 bases lying between them. The germline CDR1 and CDR2 sequences are GTSNPN and SVGIG (reference sequence). CDR3 coding DNA: TGTGCCTGGAGTGGGGGGACGGATTCGTCCTACGAGCAGTACTTC. Its protein product is CAWSGGTDSSYEQYF.

This sequence joins TRBV5-1 and TRBJ2-1; TRBD2 aligns across 10 bases. J was trimmed by 5 bases and V by 3 bases; bases with no gene match: 8. The CDR3 runs 16 residues. CDR1 SGHRS and CDR2 YFSETQ come from the germline V gene. The CDR3 DNA reads TGCGCCAGCAGCTGGGGGACTAGCGAAAAAGACAATGAGCAGTTCTTC. Encoded protein: CASSWGTSEKDNEQFF.

The rearrangement links TRBV30 to TRBJ2-7; 11 nucleotides agree with TRBD1. Germline-derived CDR1 and CDR2 are GTSNPN and SVGIG (reference sequence). The J segment lost 4 bases and the V segment lost 2 bases, leaving 4 bases of the junction unmatched. The CDR3 covers 14 residues. The CDR3 protein is CAWSLDRGLYEQYF. CDR3 DNA sequence: TGTGCCTGGAGTCTGGACAGGGGGCTTTACGAGCAGTACTTC.

This clone was picked up a small number of times. The chain carries TRBV7-9 and TRBJ2-1; 9 nucleotides align to TRBD1. Per germline, CDR1 SEHNR and CDR2 FQNEAQ (reference sequence). The CDR3 runs 14 residues. The junction had 10 bases not matched to a gene; V was cut back by 7 bases and J by 9 bases. In DNA form, the CDR3 reads TGTGCCAGCACCAGACCGGGACAGGGTTCTGAGCAGTTCTTC. Translating gives CASTRPGQGSEQFF.

This clone was detected a few times. This chain links TRBV28 with TRBJ1-2; no firm D call. Trimming shortened V by 5 bases and J by 4 bases, and 8 bases separated the two germline ends. There are 12 residues in the CDR3. Germline V gene lookup returns CDR1 MDHEN and CDR2 SYDVKM. CDR3 protein: CASSTRPYGYTF. The CDR3 coding sequence is TGTGCCAGCAGTACTCGGCCCTATGGCTACACCTTC.

The rearrangement joins TRBV7-2 to TRBJ2-4; D possibly matches TRBD1 or TRBD2 (5 bases each). This CDR3 spans 17 amino acids. Germline V gives CDR1 SGHTA, CDR2 FQGNSA. The germline V and J ends were trimmed by 6 bases and 0 bases, with 18 bases remaining between them. CDR3 in DNA: TGTGCCAGCAGGCCACGGACTGGGGACCTAGCCAAAAACATTCAGTACTTC. It specifies CASRPRTGDLAKNIQYF. The full variable domain, its missing parts supplied by reference TRBV7-2 and TRBJ2-4, is GAGVSQSPSNKVTEKGKDVELRCDPISGHTALYWYRQSLGQGLEFLIYFQGNSAPDKSGLPSDRFSAERTGGSVSTLTIQRTQQEDSAVYLCASRPRTGDLAKNIQYFGAGTRLSVL.